This TCR beta chain was obtained from a study of cytomegalovirus exposure and HLA in healthy donors. Study overall: Earlier results showed roughly 120 million unique TCR beta sequences derived from roughly 190 million T cells.

This clone was seen only a few times. PCR primers comprised 60 Vbeta and 13 Jbeta primers. Profiled with immunoSEQ multiplex PCR; TCRdb holds only in-frame clones, not every one. The profile shows more than 95,000 clones, 15% of them singletons. J lost 4 bases, V lost 0 bases, and 5 bases had no gene match. Germline V lookup: CDR1 LGHNA, CDR2 YSLEER. The CDR3 has 15 amino acids. The TCR was taken from a female donor in good health and CMV-seronegative. The chain combines TRBV4-3 with TRBJ2-7; TRBD2 agrees at 8 bases. Sequences were obtained from PBMCs. Written as DNA, the CDR3 is TGCGCCAGCAGCCAAGAGGGGCGGGAGGCGTACGAGCAGTACTTC. Residues: CASSQEGREAYEQYF.